Each of the 4 T cell receptor beta chains below was sequenced from the same sample in a study of T-cell memory formation after mild COVID-19. From the 5' RACE reads, TCRdb called clonotypes with MiXCR, one entry per CDR3 protein. Altogether roughly 400,000 distinct CDR3 sequences are present, roughly 15% being singletons, with the ten largest covering 20% to 25%. Material for sequencing was PBMCs or a T cell subset sorted from them (not recorded which). Every receptor here comes from a man younger than 35 who had mild COVID-19 (a few samples of this study predate the infection). Cell type and time point are not known.

This rearrangement joins TRBV2 to TRBJ1-2; perhaps TRBD1 as D (5 bases). The CDR3 contains 12 residues. Germline-derived CDR1 and CDR2 are SNHLY and FYNNEI. V dropped 7 bases and J dropped 4 bases, with 10 bases sitting between them. The CDR3 bases are TGTGCCAGCAATAAGGACATCTATGGCTACACCTTC. Translating gives CASNKDIYGYTF.

For this clonotype: Germline is not matched at one junction end, which may reflect a read error. This chain uses TRBV6-5 with TRBJ2-1; D gene unclear. CDR3 length equals 13 residues. The germline V gene has CDR1 MNHEY and CDR2 SVGAGI. The CDR3 coding sequence is TGTGCTAGCAGCGACCTAGTTCCTCCGGAGCAGTTCTTC. Translation gives CASSDLVPPEQFF.

This clonotype was counted between two and nine times. The V and J genes are TRBV29-1 and TRBJ1-5; TRBD1 is a possible D gene (6 bases). The length of the CDR3 is 14 residues. Deletions cut 5 bases from V and 4 bases from J, with 15 bases between. CDR1 SQVTM and CDR2 ANQGSEA come from the germline V gene. Here the CDR3 reads CSVRSQGINQPQHF. CDR3 nucleotide sequence: TGCAGCGTTCGGTCGCAGGGGATTAATCAGCCCCAGCATTTT.

This chain uses TRBV6-1 with TRBJ2-3; D remains ambiguous. The V end was cut by 0 bases, the J end by 12 bases, with 10 bases between. The CDR3 totals 12 residues. The V gene's germline CDR1 is MNHNS and CDR2 SASEGT. The CDR3 DNA reads TGTGCCAGCAGTGAAGCGGGCCCGCCCCAGTATTTT. Translating it yields CASSEAGPPQYF.